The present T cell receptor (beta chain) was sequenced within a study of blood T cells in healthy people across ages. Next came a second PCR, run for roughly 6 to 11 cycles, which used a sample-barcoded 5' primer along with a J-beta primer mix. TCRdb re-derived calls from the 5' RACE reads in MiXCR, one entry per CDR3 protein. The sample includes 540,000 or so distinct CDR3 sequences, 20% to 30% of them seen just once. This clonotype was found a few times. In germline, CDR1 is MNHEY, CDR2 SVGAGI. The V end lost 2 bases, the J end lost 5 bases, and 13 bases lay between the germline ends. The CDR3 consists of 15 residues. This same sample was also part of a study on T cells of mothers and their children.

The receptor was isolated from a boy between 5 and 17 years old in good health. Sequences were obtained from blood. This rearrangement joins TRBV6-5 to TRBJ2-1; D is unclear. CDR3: CASSYRRFVDNEQFF. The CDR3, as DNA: TGTGCCAGCAGTTACAGGCGGTTTGTGGACAATGAGCAGTTCTTC.